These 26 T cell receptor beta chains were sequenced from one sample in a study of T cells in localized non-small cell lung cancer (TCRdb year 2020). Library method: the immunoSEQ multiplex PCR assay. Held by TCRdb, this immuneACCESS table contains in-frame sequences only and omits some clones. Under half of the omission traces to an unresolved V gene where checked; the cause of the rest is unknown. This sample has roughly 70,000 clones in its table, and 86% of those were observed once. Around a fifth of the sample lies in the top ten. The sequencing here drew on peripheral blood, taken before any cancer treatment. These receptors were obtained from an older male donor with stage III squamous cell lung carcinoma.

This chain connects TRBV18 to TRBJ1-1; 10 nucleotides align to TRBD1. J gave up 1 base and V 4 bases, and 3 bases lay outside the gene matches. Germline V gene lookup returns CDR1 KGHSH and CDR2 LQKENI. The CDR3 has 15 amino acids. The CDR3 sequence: CASSRGTGENTEAFF. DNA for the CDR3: TGTGCCAGCTCACGCGGGACAGGGGAGAACACTGAAGCTTTCTTT.

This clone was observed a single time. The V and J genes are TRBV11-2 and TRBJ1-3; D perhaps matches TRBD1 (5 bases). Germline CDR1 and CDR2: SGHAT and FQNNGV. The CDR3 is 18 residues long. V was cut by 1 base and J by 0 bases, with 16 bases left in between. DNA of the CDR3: TGTGCCAGCAGCTTAGGTCGCGGGGGGACGAGCTCTGGAAACACCATATATTTT. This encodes CASSLGRGGTSSGNTIYF.

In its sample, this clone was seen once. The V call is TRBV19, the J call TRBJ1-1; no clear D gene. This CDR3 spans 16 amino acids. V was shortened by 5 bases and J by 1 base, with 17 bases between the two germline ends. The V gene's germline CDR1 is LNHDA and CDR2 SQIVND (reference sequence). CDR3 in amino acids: CASSPQAAPPNTEAFF. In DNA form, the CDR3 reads TGTGCCAGTAGTCCCCAGGCAGCGCCCCCGAACACTGAAGCTTTCTTT.

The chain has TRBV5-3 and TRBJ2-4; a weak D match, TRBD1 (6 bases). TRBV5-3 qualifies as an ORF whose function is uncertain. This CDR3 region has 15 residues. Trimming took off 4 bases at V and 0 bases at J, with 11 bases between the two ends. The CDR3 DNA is TGTGCCAGAAGCCGGACAGCCCTAGCCAAAAACATTCAGTACTTC. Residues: CARSRTALAKNIQYF.

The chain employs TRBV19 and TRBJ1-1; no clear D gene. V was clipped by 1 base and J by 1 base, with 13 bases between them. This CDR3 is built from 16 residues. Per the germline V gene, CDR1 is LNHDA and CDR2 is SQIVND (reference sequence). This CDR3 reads CASSIAPLPENTEAFF. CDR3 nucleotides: TGTGCCAGTAGTATAGCCCCCTTGCCAGAGAACACTGAAGCTTTCTTT. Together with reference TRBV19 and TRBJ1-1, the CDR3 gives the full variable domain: DGGITQSPKYLFRKEGQNVTLSCEQNLNHDAMYWYRQDPGQGLRLIYYSQIVNDFQKGDIAEGYSVSREKKESFPLTVTSAQKNPTAFYLCASSIAPLPENTEAFFGQGTRLTVV.

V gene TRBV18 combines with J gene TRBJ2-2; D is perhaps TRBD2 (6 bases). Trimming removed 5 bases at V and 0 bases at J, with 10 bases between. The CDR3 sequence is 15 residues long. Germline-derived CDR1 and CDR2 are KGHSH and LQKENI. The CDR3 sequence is CASSIERANTGELFF. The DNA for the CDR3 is TGTGCCAGCTCAATTGAGCGGGCGAACACCGGGGAGCTGTTTTTT.

CDR3 residues: CASRQSAGVIGYGYTF. The CDR3, as DNA: TGTGCCAGCAGACAGTCGGCAGGGGTGATTGGTTATGGCTACACCTTC. The chain recombines TRBV28 with TRBJ1-2; weak D call: TRBD1 (6 bases). The CDR3 has 16 amino acids. The germline V gene has CDR1 MDHEN and CDR2 SYDVKM. V was trimmed by 6 bases and J by 5 bases, leaving 22 bases between them.

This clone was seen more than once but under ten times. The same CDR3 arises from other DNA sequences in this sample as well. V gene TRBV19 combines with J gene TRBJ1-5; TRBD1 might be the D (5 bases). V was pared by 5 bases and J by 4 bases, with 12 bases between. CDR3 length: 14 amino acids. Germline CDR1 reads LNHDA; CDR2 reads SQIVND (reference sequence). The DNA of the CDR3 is TGTGCCAGTAGTCCCCGACAGCCGAATCAGCCCCAGCATTTT. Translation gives CASSPRQPNQPQHF.

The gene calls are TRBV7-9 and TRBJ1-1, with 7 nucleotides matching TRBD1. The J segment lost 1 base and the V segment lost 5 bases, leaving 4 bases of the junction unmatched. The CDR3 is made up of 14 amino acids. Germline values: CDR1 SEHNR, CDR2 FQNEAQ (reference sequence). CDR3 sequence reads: CASSRTGGNTEAFF. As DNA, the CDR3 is TGTGCCAGCAGCCGGACAGGAGGGAACACTGAAGCTTTCTTT. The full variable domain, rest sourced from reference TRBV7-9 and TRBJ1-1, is DTGVSQNPRHKITKRGQNVTFRCDPISEHNRLYWYRQTLGQGPEFLTYFQNEAQLEKSRLLSDRFSAERPKGSFSTLEIQRTEQGDSAMYLCASSRTGGNTEAFFGQGTRLTVV.

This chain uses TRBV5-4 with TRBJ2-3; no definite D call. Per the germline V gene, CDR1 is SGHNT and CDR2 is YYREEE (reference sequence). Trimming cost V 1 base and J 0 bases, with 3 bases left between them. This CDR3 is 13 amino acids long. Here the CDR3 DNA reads TGTGCCAGCAGCTTGACTAGCACAGATACGCAGTATTTT. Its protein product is CASSLTSTDTQYF.

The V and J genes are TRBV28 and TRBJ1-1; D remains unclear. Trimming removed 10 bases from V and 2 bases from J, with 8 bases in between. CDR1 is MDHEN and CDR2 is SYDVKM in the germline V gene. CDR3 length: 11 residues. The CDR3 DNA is TGTGCCACTCAGGTAAACACTGAAGCTTTCTTT. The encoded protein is CATQVNTEAFF.

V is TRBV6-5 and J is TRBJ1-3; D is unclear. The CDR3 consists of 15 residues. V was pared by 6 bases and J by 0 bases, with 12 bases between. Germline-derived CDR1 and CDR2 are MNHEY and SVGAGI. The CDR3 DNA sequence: TGTGCCAGCAGCAGAAGTGGGTTCTCTGGAAACACCATATATTTT. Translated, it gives CASSRSGFSGNTIYF.

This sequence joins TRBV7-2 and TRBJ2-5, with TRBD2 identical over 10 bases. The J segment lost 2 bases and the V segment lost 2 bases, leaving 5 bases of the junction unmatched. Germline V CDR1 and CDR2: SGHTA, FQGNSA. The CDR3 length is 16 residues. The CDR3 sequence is CASSLTSSGSQETQYF. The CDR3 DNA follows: TGTGCCAGCAGCTTAACGTCTAGCGGGAGTCAAGAGACCCAGTACTTC.

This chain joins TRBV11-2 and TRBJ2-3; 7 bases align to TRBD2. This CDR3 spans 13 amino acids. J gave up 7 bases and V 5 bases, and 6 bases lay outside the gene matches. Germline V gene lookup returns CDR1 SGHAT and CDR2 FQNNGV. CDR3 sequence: CASSPGGPNTQYF. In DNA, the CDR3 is TGTGCCAGCAGCCCGGGAGGCCCGAATACGCAGTATTTT.

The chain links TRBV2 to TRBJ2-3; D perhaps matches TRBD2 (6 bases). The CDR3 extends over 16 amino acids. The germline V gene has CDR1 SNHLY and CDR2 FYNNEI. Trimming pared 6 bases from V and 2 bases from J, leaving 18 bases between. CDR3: CASRGIVGGVTDTQYF. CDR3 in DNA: TGTGCCAGCAGGGGAATTGTCGGGGGAGTCACAGATACGCAGTATTTT.

The CDR3 region is CASSPHGTFQETQYF. The CDR3 bases are TGTGCCAGCAGCCCGCACGGGACTTTCCAAGAGACCCAGTACTTC. This chain uses TRBV11-2 with TRBJ2-5; D perhaps matches TRBD2 (6 bases). The CDR3 sequence is 15 residues long. Germline V gene lookup returns CDR1 SGHAT and CDR2 FQNNGV. Trimming removed 5 bases from V and 1 base from J, with 14 bases in between. Based on the CDR3 plus reference TRBV11-2 and TRBJ2-5, the full variable domain is EAGVAQSPRYKIIEKRQSVAFWCNPISGHATLYWYQQILGQGPKLLIQFQNNGVVDDSQLPKDRFSAERLKGVDSTLKIQPAKLEDSAVYLCASSPHGTFQETQYFGPGTRLLVL.

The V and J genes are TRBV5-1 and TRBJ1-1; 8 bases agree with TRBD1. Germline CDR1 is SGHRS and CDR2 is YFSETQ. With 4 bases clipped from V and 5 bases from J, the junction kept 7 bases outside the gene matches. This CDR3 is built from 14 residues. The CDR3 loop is CASSTGQVETEAFF. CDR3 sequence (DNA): TGCGCCAGCAGCACGGGACAGGTGGAAACTGAAGCTTTCTTT.

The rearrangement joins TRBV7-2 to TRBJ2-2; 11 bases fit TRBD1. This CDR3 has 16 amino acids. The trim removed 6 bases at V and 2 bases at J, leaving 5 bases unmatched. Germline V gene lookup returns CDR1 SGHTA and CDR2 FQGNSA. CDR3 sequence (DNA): TGTGCCAGCAGGAGCCGGACAGGGGGCAACACCGGGGAGCTGTTTTTT. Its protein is CASRSRTGGNTGELFF.

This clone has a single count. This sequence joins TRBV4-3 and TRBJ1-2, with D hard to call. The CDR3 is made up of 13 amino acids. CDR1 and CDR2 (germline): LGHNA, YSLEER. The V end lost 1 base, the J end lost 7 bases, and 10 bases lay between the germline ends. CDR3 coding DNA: TGCGCCAGCAGCCAAGGAATTGTGGGTGGCTACACCTTC. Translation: CASSQGIVGGYTF.

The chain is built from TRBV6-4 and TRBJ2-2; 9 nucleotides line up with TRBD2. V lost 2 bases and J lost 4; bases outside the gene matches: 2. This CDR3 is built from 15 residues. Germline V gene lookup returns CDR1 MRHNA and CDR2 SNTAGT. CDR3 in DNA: TGTGCCAGCAGTGACGTAGCGGGGGCCACCGGGGAGCTGTTTTTT. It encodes CASSDVAGATGELFF.

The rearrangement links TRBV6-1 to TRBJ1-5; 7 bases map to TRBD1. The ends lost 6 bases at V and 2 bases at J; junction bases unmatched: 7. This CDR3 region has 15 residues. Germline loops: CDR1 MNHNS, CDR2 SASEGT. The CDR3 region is CASRTEGAGNQPQHF. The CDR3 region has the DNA TGTGCCAGCAGGACCGAGGGGGCTGGCAATCAGCCCCAGCATTTT.

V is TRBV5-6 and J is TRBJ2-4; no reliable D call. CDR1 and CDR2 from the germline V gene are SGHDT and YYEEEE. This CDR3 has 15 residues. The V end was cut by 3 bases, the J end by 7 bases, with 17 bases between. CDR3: CASSSLTELSNIQYF. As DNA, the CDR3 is TGTGCCAGCAGCTCCTTAACGGAGTTAAGTAACATTCAGTACTTC.

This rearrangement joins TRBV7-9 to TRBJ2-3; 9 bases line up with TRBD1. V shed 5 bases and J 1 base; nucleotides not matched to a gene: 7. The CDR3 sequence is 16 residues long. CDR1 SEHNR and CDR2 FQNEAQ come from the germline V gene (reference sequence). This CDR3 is CASSPGGQGRTDTQYF. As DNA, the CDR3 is TGTGCCAGCAGCCCGGGGGGACAGGGACGCACAGATACGCAGTATTTT. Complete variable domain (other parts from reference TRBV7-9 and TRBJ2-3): DTGVSQNPRHKITKRGQNVTFRCDPISEHNRLYWYRQTLGQGPEFLTYFQNEAQLEKSRLLSDRFSAERPKGSFSTLEIQRTEQGDSAMYLCASSPGGQGRTDTQYFGPGTRLTVL.

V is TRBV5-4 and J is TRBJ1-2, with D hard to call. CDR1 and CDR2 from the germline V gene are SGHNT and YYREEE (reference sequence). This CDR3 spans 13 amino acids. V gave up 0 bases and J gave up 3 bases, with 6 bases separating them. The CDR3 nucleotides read TGTGCCAGCAGCTTGGAGGCGGACTATGGCTACACCTTC. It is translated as CASSLEADYGYTF.

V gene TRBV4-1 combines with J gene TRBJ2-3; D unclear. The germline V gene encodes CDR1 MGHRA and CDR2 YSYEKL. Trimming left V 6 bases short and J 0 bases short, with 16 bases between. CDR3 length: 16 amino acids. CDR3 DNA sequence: TGCGCCAGCAGATCAACATTAAGCCCGAGCACAGATACGCAGTATTTT. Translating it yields CASRSTLSPSTDTQYF.

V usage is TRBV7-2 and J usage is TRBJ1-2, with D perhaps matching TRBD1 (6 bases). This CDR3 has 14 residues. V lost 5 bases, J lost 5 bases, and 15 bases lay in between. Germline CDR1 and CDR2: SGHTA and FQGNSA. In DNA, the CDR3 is TGTGCCAGCAGCGCCCCGACAGGAATTTATGGCTACACCTTC. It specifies CASSAPTGIYGYTF.